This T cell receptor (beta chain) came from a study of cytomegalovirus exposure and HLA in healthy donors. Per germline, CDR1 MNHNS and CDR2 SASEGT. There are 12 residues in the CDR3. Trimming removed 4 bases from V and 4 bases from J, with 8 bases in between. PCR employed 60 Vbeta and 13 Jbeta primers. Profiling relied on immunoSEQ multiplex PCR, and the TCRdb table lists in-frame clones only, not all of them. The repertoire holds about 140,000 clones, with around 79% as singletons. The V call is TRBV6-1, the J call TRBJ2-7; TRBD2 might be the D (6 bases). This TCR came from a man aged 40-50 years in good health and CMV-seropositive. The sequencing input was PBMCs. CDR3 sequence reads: CASSGGRYEQYF. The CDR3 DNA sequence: TGTGCCAGCAGTGGGGGGAGGTACGAGCAGTACTTC.